The clone carrying this TCR beta chain has at least ten counts. Its antigen is still unknown. The data originate from a study of CD8+CD57+ T cells in acquired aplastic anemia. As for the study in general: The average for DNA from sorted CD4+ and CD8+ cells was about 3.3 ug.

The V gene lost 6 bases and the J gene lost 8 bases, with 13 bases spanning the gap. This CDR3 comprises 12 residues. Germline V gene sequence: CDR1 LNHNV, CDR2 YYDKDF (reference sequence). CD8+CD57+ cell expansion, shown by flow cytometry, had occurred in the patients selected for sequencing. Genomic DNA acted as the template from which TCR beta VDJ combination and CDR3 sequence profiling were carried out. TCRdb analysed the reads with MiXCR anew, one entry per CDR3 protein. The profile covers hundreds of thousands of distinct CDR3 sequences, with roughly 34% appearing a single time and 0.7% to 1% taken by the ten largest. General observations from the study: The study identified almost 30 CD8+ CDR3 sequences shared by patients and controls.

This chain joins TRBV15 and TRBJ1-2; no firm D call. The TCR originated in a human donor with aplastic anemia. The sequencing input was sorted CD4+, CD8+, or CD8+CD57+ T cells (not recorded which) from PBMCs. The CDR3 bases are TGTGCCACCAGTCAAAGAATCGACGGCTACACCTTC. Translating gives CATSQRIDGYTF. Full variable domain (remainder filled in from reference TRBV15 and TRBJ1-2): DAMVIQNPRYQVTQFGKPVTLSCSQTLNHNVMYWYQQKSSQAPKLLFHYYDKDFNNEADTPDNFQSRRPNTSFCFLDIRSPGLGDTAMYLCATSQRIDGYTFGSGTRLTVV.